Listed below are T cell receptor beta chains from one sample, sequenced in a study of control samples from healthy donors and cancer patients. Libraries were prepared by immunoSEQ multiplex PCR; TCRdb keeps only in-frame clonotypes and omits some of them. The repertoire holds 85,000 to 100,000 clones, with approximately 93% as singletons. Sequencing was carried out using blood. The receptors stem from a man between 18 and 35 years old in good health. Each CDR3 is given with its conserved first and last residue. The order of the fields is J gene, V gene, D gene, clone size, CDR3 length, CDR3 DNA, CDR3 protein. The D gene is left open where the match is weak. Clone size is shown for a subset of rows, as once, few, many or a class of expanded clone.

TRBJ1-1,TRBV11-2,-,-,12,TGTGCCAGCAGTCAGCAGGGGAGTAGAGCTTTCTTT,CASSQQGSRAFF
TRBJ1-3,TRBV7-9,-,-,11,TGTGCCAGCAGCCCGATGAACACCATATATTTT,CASSPMNTIYF
TRBJ2-2,TRBV9,TRBD2,-,15,TGTGCCAGCAGCCCGCCACTAGCGGCCACCGGGGAGCTGTTTTTT,CASSPPLAATGELFF
TRBJ2-1,TRBV18,TRBD2,-,16,TGTGCCAGCTCCCGGGGGACTAGCGGGAGTTCGGATGAGCAGTTCTTC,CASSRGTSGSSDEQFF
TRBJ2-2,TRBV11-1,-,-,16,TGTGCCAGCAGCTCGGCCGTCCCGAGCAACACCGGGGAGCTGTTTTTT,CASSSAVPSNTGELFF
TRBJ2-5,TRBV6-5,-,-,15,TGTGCCAGCAGTTACTCGAAACCCCCCCCTGGGACCCAGTACTTC,CASSYSKPPPGTQYF
TRBJ1-2,TRBV6-2/TRBV6-3,-,-,14,TGTGCCAGCAGCCTACTCGCCCTGAACTATGGCTACACCTTC,CASSLLALNYGYTF
TRBJ2-7,TRBV6-5,TRBD2,-,15,TGTGCCAGCAGTTACTCGACTAGCGGACGGAACGAGCAGTACTTC,CASSYSTSGRNEQYF
TRBJ1-2,TRBV10-3,TRBD1,-,13,TGTGCCGCCGTCGGACCGGACAGGTATGGCTACACCTTC,CAAVGPDRYGYTF
TRBJ1-5,TRBV30,-,once,13,TGTGCCTGGAGCCCCCGTTGGGATCAGCCCCAGCATTTT,CAWSPRWDQPQHF
TRBJ1-1,TRBV28,-,-,13,TGTGCCAGCAGCCCACAATGGAACACTGAAGCTTTCTTT,CASSPQWNTEAFF
TRBJ1-6,TRBV27,TRBD1,-,19,TGTGCCAGCAGTTTTACCGGGACAGGCCCCAGCTCCTATAATTCACCCCTCCACTTT,CASSFTGTGPSSYNSPLHF
TRBJ1-5,TRBV20-1,-,-,15,TGCAGTGCTAGTTCCGGGGGGGGAGGCAATCAGCCCCAGCATTTT,CSASSGGGGNQPQHF
TRBJ2-3,TRBV19,-,-,15,TGTGCCAGTAGTATTAAGTCGTACGTCACAGATACGCAGTATTTT,CASSIKSYVTDTQYF
TRBJ2-7,TRBV18,TRBD1,once,15,TGTGCCAGCTCCCATGGACAGGCAAGCTCCTACGAGCAGTACTTC,CASSHGQASSYEQYF
TRBJ2-7,TRBV13,TRBD2,-,14,TGTGCCAGCAGCTCGGGGGAGGGGACCTACGAGCAGTACTTC,CASSSGEGTYEQYF
TRBJ1-1,TRBV4-1,-,-,13,TGCGCCAGCAGCCCGACCGATTATAGCGGAGCTTTCTTT,CASSPTDYSGAFF
TRBJ1-2,TRBV11-2,-,-,14,TGTGCCAGCAGCTTAGGGAGGGGGGACTATGGCTACACCTTC,CASSLGRGDYGYTF
TRBJ2-1,TRBV4-3,-,-,15,TGCGCCAGCAGCCAAGATAGCGAGTCCTACAATGAGCAGTTCTTC,CASSQDSESYNEQFF
TRBJ2-7,TRBV18,TRBD1,-,14,TGTGCCAGCTCACCCGGACAGGGGACCTACGAGCAGTACTTC,CASSPGQGTYEQYF
TRBJ2-7,TRBV5-4,-,-,11,TGTGCCAGCAGCTTACTCTCCGAGCAGTACTTC,CASSLLSEQYF
TRBJ2-5,TRBV7-2,-,-,15,TGTGCCAGCAGCTTACTCGGCAGCCAGGGGGAGACCCAGTACTTC,CASSLLGSQGETQYF
TRBJ2-7,TRBV6-5,-,once,14,TGTGCCAGCAGTTACTCAGGGACCCTCTACGAGCAGTACTTC,CASSYSGTLYEQYF
TRBJ2-1,TRBV11-2,-,-,15,TGTGCCAGCAGCTTTGGGCTGCTAGCAGGCAATGAGCAGTTCTTC,CASSFGLLAGNEQFF
TRBJ1-5,TRBV27,TRBD1,-,15,TGTGCCAGCAGTTTTGGGCAGGGGGCGACTCAGCCCCAGCATTTT,CASSFGQGATQPQHF
TRBJ1-6,TRBV9,-,few,14,TGTGCCAGCAGTGCCAAAGGGCGGACTGGACCCCTCCACTTT,CASSAKGRTGPLHF
TRBJ1-3,TRBV6-6,-,-,17,TGTGCCAGCAGTCAGACACCTGGACTGCGCTCTGGAAACACCATATATTTT,CASSQTPGLRSGNTIYF
TRBJ2-5,TRBV5-1,-,once,16,TGCGCCAGCAGCTTGGCTTCGGGCGCATACCAAGAGACCCAGTACTTC,CASSLASGAYQETQYF
TRBJ1-1,TRBV25-1,-,-,14,TGTGCCAGCAGCGAAGTTGGCATGAACACTGAAGCTTTCTTT,CASSEVGMNTEAFF
TRBJ2-1,TRBV15,-,-,11,TGTGCCACCGAGTCCTACAATGAGCAGTTCTTC,CATESYNEQFF
TRBJ2-3,TRBV9,-,-,11,TGTGCCAGCAGTACCACAGATACGCAGTATTTT,CASSTTDTQYF
TRBJ2-7,TRBV5-6,TRBD1,-,15,TGTGCCAGCAGCTTGAGGGACAGGGGTGCCTACGAGCAGTACTTC,CASSLRDRGAYEQYF
TRBJ1-3,TRBV19,-,few,15,TGTGCCAGTAGTCGGCGGGCCCCCTCTGGAAACACCATATATTTT,CASSRRAPSGNTIYF
TRBJ2-1,TRBV5-6,TRBD2,-,15,TGTGCCAGCAGCTGGGGAGGGAGCTCCTACAATGAGCAGTTCTTC,CASSWGGSSYNEQFF
TRBJ2-7,TRBV9,-,once,16,TGTGCCAGCAGCGTAGTAACCGGGGCTAACTTTCACGAGCAGTACTTC,CASSVVTGANFHEQYF
TRBJ1-1,TRBV5-1,TRBD1,once,17,TGCGCCAGCAGCTTGCAGGGGACAGGGGCTCTTGGCGCTGAAGCTTTCTTT,CASSLQGTGALGAEAFF
TRBJ1-3,TRBV5-1,-,-,15,TGCGCCAGCAGCTTGGTCGGGGGGCCTGGAAACACCATATATTTT,CASSLVGGPGNTIYF
TRBJ2-3,TRBV5-6,TRBD2,-,14,TGTGCCAGCAGCTTGGCCACTAGCGCAGATACGCAGTATTTT,CASSLATSADTQYF
TRBJ1-5,TRBV6-1,-,few,14,TGTGCCAGCATTGAAAGTCTTCGAGATCAGCCCCAGCATTTT,CASIESLRDQPQHF
TRBJ1-4,TRBV6-5,-,once,13,TGTGCCGTAGGAAGGACAACTAATGAAAAACTGTTTTTT,CAVGRTTNEKLFF
TRBJ2-3,TRBV12-5,TRBD2,-,14,TGTGCTAGTGCGGGACTAGCGGTTGGAGATACGCAGTATTTT,CASAGLAVGDTQYF
TRBJ2-3,TRBV27,TRBD2,-,19,TGTGCCAGCAGTTTAGACCAGGGGACTAGCGGGACCTTCACAGATACGCAGTATTTT,CASSLDQGTSGTFTDTQYF
TRBJ2-7,TRBV6-1,TRBD2,-,17,TGTGCCAGCAGTGAATACTACTTAGCGGGAGAATCCTACGAGCAGTACTTC,CASSEYYLAGESYEQYF
TRBJ2-1,TRBV10-3,-,-,11,TGTGCCATCAGTGAGAGGTGGGAGCAGTTCTTC,CAISERWEQFF
TRBJ2-1,TRBV6-2/TRBV6-3,-,-,13,TGTGCCAGCAGTTACGTAGCGGCCAATGAGCAGTTCTTC,CASSYVAANEQFF
TRBJ2-2,TRBV6-4,TRBD2,-,18,TGTGCCAGCAGTGACGATTTGACTAGCGGCACGAACACCGGGGAGCTGTTTTTT,CASSDDLTSGTNTGELFF
TRBJ1-1,TRBV6-5,-,-,13,TGTGCCAGCACCGAACATTGGAACACTGAAGCTTTCTTT,CASTEHWNTEAFF
TRBJ2-7,TRBV27,-,-,13,TGTGCCAGCATGGGGGCAGCATCTTACGAGCAGTACTTC,CASMGAASYEQYF
TRBJ1-1,TRBV7-2,-,-,13,TGTGCCAGCAGCTTAGACGCCGGTACTGAAGCTTTCTTT,CASSLDAGTEAFF
TRBJ1-3,TRBV4-2,-,-,17,TGTGCCAGCAGCCAAGATCGGAGGGGGTTAAGAGGAAACACCATATATTTT,CASSQDRRGLRGNTIYF
TRBJ2-7,TRBV6-5,-,once,12,TGTGCCAGCAAAGGAGGTCCCTACGAGCAGTACTTC,CASKGGPYEQYF
TRBJ2-7,TRBV30,-,-,13,TGTGCCTGGAGGCCGGAGACGTCCTACGAGCAGTACTTC,CAWRPETSYEQYF
TRBJ1-5,TRBV19,-,-,14,TGTGCCAGTAGTACGGGCCCAAGCGGTCAGCCCCAGCATTTT,CASSTGPSGQPQHF
TRBJ2-7,TRBV4-3,TRBD1,-,16,TGCGCCAGCAGCCAAGACGGCGCAGGGGGCGCCTACGAGCAGTACTTC,CASSQDGAGGAYEQYF